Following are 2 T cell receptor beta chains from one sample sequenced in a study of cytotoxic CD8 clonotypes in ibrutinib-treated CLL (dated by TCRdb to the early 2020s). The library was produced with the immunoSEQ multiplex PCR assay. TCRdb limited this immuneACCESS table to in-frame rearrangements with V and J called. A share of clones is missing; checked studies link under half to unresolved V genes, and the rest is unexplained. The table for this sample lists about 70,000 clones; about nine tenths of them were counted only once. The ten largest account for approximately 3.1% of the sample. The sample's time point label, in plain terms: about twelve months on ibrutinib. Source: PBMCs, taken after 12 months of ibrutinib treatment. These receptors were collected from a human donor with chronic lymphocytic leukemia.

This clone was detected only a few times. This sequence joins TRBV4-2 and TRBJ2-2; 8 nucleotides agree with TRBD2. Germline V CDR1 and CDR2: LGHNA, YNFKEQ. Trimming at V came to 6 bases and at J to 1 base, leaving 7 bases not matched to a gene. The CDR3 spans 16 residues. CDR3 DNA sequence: TGTGCCAGCAGTCCCCGGGAGGGGGTGAACACCGGGGAGCTGTTTTTT. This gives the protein CASSPREGVNTGELFF.

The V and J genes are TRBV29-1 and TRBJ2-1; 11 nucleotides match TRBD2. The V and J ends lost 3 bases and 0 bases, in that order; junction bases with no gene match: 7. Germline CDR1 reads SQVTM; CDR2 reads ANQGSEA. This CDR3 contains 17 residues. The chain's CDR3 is CSVEASGRFYSYNEQFF. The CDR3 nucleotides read TGCAGCGTTGAGGCTAGCGGGAGGTTCTACTCCTACAATGAGCAGTTCTTC.